The text below deals with one TCR beta chain. The data derive from a study of PD-L1 blockade in urothelial cancer. The time point: pretreatment peripheral blood. Only in-frame clones appear in the TCRdb table, and some are missing; sequencing was by immunoSEQ multiplex PCR. Counted here are about 87,000 clones, 84% occurring once; the ten biggest clones make up 2% to 2.5%. CDR3 size: 15 residues. Germline-derived CDR1 and CDR2 are MDHEN and SYDVKM. Trimming cost V 5 bases and J 3 bases; bases outside gene matches: 7. The chain couples TRBV28 to TRBJ2-4; 7 bases align to TRBD2. This clonotype originated in a man between 60 and 75 years old with urothelial cancer. The sequenced sample was PBMCs, obtained around atezolizumab (anti-PD-L1) treatment. The CDR3 spells CASSQSGTLKNIQYF. CDR3 in DNA: TGTGCCAGCAGTCAAAGCGGGACCCTCAAAAACATTCAGTACTTC.